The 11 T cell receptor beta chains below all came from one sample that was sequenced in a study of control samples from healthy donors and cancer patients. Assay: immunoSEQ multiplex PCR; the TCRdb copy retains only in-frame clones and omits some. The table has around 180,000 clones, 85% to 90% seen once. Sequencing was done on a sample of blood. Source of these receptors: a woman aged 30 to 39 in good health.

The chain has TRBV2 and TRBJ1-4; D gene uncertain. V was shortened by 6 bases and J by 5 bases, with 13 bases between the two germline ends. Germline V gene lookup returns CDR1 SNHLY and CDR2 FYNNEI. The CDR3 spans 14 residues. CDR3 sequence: CASRPQAYNEKLFF. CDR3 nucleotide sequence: TGTGCCAGCAGACCCCAGGCGTACAATGAAAAACTGTTTTTT.

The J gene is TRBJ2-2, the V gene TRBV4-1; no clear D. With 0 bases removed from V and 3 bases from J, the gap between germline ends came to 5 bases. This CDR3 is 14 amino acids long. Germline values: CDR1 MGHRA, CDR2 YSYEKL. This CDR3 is CASSQDTDTGELFF. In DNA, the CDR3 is TGCGCCAGCAGCCAAGATACGGACACCGGGGAGCTGTTTTTT.

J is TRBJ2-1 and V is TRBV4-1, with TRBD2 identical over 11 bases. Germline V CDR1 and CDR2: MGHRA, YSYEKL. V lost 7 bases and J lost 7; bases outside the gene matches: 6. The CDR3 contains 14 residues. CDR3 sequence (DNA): TGCGCCAGCACCGATAGCGGGGGGGCGAATGAGCAGTTCTTC. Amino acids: CASTDSGGANEQFF.

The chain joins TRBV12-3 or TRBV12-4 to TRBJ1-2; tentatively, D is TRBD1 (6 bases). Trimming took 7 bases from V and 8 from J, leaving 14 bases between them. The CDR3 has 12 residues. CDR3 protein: CASTQPGEGYTF. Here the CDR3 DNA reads TGTGCCAGCACCCAACCAGGGGAAGGCTACACCTTC.

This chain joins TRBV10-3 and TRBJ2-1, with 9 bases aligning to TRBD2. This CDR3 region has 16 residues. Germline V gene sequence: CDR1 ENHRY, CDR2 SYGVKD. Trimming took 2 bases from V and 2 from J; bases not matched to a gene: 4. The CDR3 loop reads CAISEAGGGAYNEQFF. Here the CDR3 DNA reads TGTGCCATCAGTGAGGCGGGCGGGGGGGCCTACAATGAGCAGTTCTTC.

The CDR3 loop is CASSLVASGSNTDTQYF. CDR3 DNA sequence: TGTGCCAGCAGCTTAGTGGCTAGCGGGAGTAATACAGATACGCAGTATTTT. The rearrangement joins TRBV11-2 to TRBJ2-3; TRBD2 aligns across 10 bases. The CDR3 is 17 residues long. Trimming cost V 1 base and J 3 bases; bases outside gene matches: 7. Germline V CDR1 and CDR2: SGHAT, FQNNGV. Variable domain in full (rest from reference TRBV11-2 and TRBJ2-3): EAGVAQSPRYKIIEKRQSVAFWCNPISGHATLYWYQQILGQGPKLLIQFQNNGVVDDSQLPKDRFSAERLKGVDSTLKIQPAKLEDSAVYLCASSLVASGSNTDTQYFGPGTRLTVL.

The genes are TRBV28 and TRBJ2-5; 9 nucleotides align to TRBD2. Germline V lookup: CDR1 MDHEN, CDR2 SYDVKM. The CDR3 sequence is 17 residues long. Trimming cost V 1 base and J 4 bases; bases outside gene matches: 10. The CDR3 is CASSLLGAGGGVETQYF. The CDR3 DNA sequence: TGTGCCAGCAGTTTATTAGGAGCGGGAGGTGGGGTAGAGACCCAGTACTTC.

The CDR3 sequence: CAISEGGTGPTGELFF. Written as DNA, the CDR3 is TGTGCCATCAGTGAGGGAGGGACAGGGCCCACCGGGGAGCTGTTTTTT. This rearrangement joins TRBV10-3 to TRBJ2-2; TRBD1 matches 9 bases. V was pared by 2 bases and J by 4 bases, with 5 bases of the junction left unmatched. Per germline, CDR1 ENHRY and CDR2 SYGVKD. This CDR3 spans 16 amino acids.

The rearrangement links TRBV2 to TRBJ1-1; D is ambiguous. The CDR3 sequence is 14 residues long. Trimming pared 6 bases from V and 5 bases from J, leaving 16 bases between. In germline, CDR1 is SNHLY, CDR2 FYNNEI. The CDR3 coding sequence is TGTGCCAGCAGCATTTCGGGCGCTGGGACTGAAGCTTTCTTT. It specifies CASSISGAGTEAFF.

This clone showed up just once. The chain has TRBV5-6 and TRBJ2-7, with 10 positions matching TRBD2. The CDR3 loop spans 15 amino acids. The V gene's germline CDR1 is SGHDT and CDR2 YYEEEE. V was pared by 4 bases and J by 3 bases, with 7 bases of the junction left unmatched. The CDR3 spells CASSLLAGENYEQYF. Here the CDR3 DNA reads TGTGCCAGCAGCCTGCTAGCGGGGGAAAACTACGAGCAGTACTTC.

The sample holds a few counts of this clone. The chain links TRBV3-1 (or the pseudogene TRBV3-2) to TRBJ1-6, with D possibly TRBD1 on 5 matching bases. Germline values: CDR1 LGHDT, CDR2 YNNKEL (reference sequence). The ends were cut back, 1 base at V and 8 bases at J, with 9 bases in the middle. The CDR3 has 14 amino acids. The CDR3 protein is CASSQGRDHSPLHF. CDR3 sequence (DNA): TGTGCCAGCAGCCAAGGCAGGGATCATTCACCCCTCCACTTT.